Described below is a single T cell receptor (beta chain) sequence and its context. What antigen it recognizes has not been identified. The record has no base qualities; no much larger clone is one base away. The germline V gene (reference sequence) yields SGHNT for CDR1 and YYREEE for CDR2. The CDR3 runs 16 residues from the cysteine to the phenylalanine. The only DNA kept is the CDR3, 48 bases in frame from the first base. Trimming takes 0 bases from V and 4 bases from J, and the germline ends sit 13 bases apart. The data derive from a study of T cell responses to AZD1222 COVID-19 vaccine (dated by TCRdb to the early 2020s). The study in broad terms: AZD1222 recipients with second doses at about 4 weeks or about 12 weeks were pooled, because spike-specific TCR depth and breadth did not differ between schedules. Trial participants were enrolled into age subgroups of 18-55, 56-69 and 70-plus years, which contained about 150, 27 and 61 TCR-sequenced participants, respectively. TCR sequencing was performed for about 250 trial participants, of whom 200 to 220 were given two doses of AZD1222 and roughly 25 were given two doses of MenACWY control vaccine. Results and caveats for the whole study, not just this receptor: Participants were mostly white British, with more females than males. The authors suggested clonal diversity may have been underestimated. Nearly half of unique spike-specific TCRs reportedly recognized epitopes outside regions mutated in the B.1.351 and B.1.1.7 variants. No day 14 peak-response samples were available, so repertoires were characterized only after the peak T cell response. A significant rise in spike-specific TCR breadth and depth was observed after two AZD1222 doses relative to day 0 and relative to MenACWY recipients. The 56-69-year group was small, and its depth increase did not reach significance, likely because of low power. Only 5 to 7 AZD1222 recipients were SARS-CoV-2 seropositive at baseline, limiting conclusions about previously exposed vaccinees. CD4 TCRs associated with the vaccine covered the entire spike protein, and the dominant responses were in regions 160-218 and 743-854.

Explained via the paper, the time point label denotes: baseline before first vaccination. Vaccinee samples were obtained from the UK trials COV001 and COV002, which included a single-blind randomized controlled phase 2/3 trial of AZD1222 (ChAdOx1 nCoV-19) in healthy adults. Trial participant PBMC samples were collected at day 0 and day 28 after the second dose for TCRbeta chain sequencing. The CDR3 regions of human TCRbeta chains were subjected to immunosequencing. The authors processed their data as follows. TCRs in the repertoires were matched against a reference library of SARS-CoV-2-specific TCRs that had been generated with the MIRA antigen-specificity platform. Breadth was defined as the fraction of unique TCRs that were SARS-CoV-2-associated. Depth was defined as the fraction of total T cells that were SARS-CoV-2-associated. Using the MIRA data, each spike-specific TCR was assigned both to the spike region to which the TCR was reactive and to a CD4 or CD8 class. Log10-transformed breadth and depth values were compared by one-way ANOVA with Sidak's multiple comparisons tests. In its TCRdb copy, this immuneACCESS table keeps in-frame sequences only and misses some clones. Where compared with another copy, unresolved V genes explain less than half of these, and the others have no known cause. V and J calls and clone size are as listed in that table; D and trimming were resolved from the DNA. The sample includes about 150,000 clones, with approximately 83% observed a single time. The ten largest make up around 8% of the sample.

Recombination connected TRBV5-4 to TRBJ2-2, with no confident D gene call. Sequencing was performed on peripheral blood, taken on day 0 of AZD1222 vaccination. This TCR derives from an adult in good health. The nucleotide sequence is given as TGTGCCAGCAGCTTGGAATTAAACAGAGGCACCGGGGAGCTGTTTTTT. This gives the protein CASSLELNRGTGELFF.